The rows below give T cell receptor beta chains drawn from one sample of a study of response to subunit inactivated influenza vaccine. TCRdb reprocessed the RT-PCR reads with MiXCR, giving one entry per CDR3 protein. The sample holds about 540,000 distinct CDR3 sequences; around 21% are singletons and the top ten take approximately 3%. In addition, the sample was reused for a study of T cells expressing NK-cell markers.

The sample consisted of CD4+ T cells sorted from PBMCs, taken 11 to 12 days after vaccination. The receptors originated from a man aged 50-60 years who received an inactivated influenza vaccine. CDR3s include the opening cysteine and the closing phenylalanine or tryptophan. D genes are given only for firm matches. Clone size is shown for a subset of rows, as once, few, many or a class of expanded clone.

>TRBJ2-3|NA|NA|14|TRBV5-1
TGCGCCAGCAGCCAACGGCCTCCCACAGATACGCAGTATTTT
CASSQRPPTDTQYF
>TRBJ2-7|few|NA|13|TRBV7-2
TGTGCCAGCAGCCTTACGCTGAGGGGCGAGCAGTACTTC
CASSLTLRGEQYF
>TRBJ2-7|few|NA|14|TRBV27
TGTGCCAGCAGTTTAAAGGGCAACTCCTACGAGCAGTACTTC
CASSLKGNSYEQYF
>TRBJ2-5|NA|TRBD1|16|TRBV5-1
TGCGCCAGCAGCTTGGCAGCGACAGGGACGGGGCAGACCCAGTACTTC
CASSLAATGTGQTQYF
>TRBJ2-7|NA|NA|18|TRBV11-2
TGTGCCAGCAGCTTAGTCCATGGTCTCGACCGCGCCTCCTACGAGCAGTACTTC
CASSLVHGLDRASYEQYF
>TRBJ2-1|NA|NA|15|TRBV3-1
TGTGCCAGCAGCCAAGACGGAGGGGGGTACAATGAGCAGTTCTTC
CASSQDGGGYNEQFF
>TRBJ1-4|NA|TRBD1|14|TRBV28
TGTGCCAGCACCGTAGGGGGCGGTAATAGAAAACTGTTTTTT
CASTVGGGNRKLFF
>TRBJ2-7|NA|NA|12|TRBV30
TGTGCCTGGAGACGTGGATCCTACGAGCAGTACTTC
CAWRRGSYEQYF
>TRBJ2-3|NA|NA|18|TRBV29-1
TGCAGAGATATATGCTGCGTTGGTTCGGACGCTGGGGCAGATACGCAGTATTTT
CRDICCVGSDAGADTQYF
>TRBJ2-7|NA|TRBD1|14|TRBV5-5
TGTGCCAGCAGCTCCGGGACAGACTTCTTAGAGCAGTACTTC
CASSSGTDFLEQYF
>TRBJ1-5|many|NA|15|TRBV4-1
TGCGCCAGCAGCCAAACGGGACTAAGCAATCAGCCCCAGCATTTT
CASSQTGLSNQPQHF
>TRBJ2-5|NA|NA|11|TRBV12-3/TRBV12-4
TGTGCCAGCAGTCCAGCCCGGACCCAGTACTTC
CASSPARTQYF
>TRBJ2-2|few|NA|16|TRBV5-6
TGTGCCAGCAGCCCAGGAGTCAGGTCCCACACCGGGGAGCTGTTTTTT
CASSPGVRSHTGELFF
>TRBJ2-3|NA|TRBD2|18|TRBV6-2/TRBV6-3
TGTGCCAGCAGTCCCCGAGCGGGTAGCGGGAGAAGACTAGATACGCAGTATTTT
CASSPRAGSGRRLDTQYF
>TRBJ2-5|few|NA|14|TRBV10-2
TGCGCCAGCAGGACCGGGGGGCTCCAAGAGACCCAGTACTTC
CASRTGGLQETQYF
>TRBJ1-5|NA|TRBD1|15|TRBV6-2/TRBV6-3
TGTGCCAGCAGAAAGAGGGACAGCTACAATCAGCCCCAGCATTTT
CASRKRDSYNQPQHF
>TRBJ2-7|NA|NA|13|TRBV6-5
TGTGCCAGCAGTTACCGTTTAACCTACGAGCAGTACTTC
CASSYRLTYEQYF
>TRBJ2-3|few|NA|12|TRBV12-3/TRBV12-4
TGTGCCAGCAGTTTCACTCAAGATACGCAGTATTTT
CASSFTQDTQYF
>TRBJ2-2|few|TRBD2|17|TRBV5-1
TGCGCCAGCAGCATCAGACTAGCGGGGGCAAACACCGGGGAGCTGTTTTTT
CASSIRLAGANTGELFF